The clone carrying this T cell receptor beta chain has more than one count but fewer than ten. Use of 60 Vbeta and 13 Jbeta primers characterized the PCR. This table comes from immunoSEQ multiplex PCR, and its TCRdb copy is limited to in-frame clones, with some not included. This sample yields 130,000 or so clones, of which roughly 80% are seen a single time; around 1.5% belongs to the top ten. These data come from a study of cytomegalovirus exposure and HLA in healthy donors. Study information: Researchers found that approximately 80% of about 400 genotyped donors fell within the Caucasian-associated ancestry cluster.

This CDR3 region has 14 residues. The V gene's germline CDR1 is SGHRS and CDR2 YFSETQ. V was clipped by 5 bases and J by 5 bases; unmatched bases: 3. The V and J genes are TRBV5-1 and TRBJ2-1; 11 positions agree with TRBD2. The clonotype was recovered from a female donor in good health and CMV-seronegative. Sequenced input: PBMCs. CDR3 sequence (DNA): TGCGCCAGCAGAGTGACTAGCGGGAACAATGAGCAGTTCTTC. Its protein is CASRVTSGNNEQFF.